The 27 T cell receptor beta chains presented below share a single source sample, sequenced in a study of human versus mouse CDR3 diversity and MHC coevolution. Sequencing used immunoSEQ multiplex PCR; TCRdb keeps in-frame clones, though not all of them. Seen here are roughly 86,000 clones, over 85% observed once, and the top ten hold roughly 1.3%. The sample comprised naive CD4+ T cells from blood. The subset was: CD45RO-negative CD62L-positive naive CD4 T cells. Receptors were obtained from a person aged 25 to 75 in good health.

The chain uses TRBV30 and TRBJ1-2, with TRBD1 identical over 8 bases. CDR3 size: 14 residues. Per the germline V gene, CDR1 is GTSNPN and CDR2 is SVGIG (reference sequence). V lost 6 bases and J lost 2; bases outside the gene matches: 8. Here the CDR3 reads CACTGTGPNYGYTF. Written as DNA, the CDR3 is TGTGCCTGCACCGGGACAGGCCCAAACTATGGCTACACCTTC.

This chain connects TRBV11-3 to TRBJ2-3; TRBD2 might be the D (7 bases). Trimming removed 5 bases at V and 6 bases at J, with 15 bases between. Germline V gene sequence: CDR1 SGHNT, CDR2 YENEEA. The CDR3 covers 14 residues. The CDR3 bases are TGTGCCAGCAGCAGGAGGGGGGGGACGGATACGCAGTATTTT. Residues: CASSRRGGTDTQYF.

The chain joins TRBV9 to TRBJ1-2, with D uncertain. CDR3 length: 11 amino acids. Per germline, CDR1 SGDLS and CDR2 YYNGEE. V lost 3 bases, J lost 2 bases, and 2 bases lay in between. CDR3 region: CASSANYGYTF. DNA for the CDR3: TGTGCCAGCAGCGCAAACTATGGCTACACCTTC.

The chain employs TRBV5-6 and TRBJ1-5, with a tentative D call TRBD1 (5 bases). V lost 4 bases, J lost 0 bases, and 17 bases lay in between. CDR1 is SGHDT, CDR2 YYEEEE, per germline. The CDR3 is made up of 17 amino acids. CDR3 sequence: CASSHSSRGLSNQPQHF. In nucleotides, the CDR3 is TGTGCCAGCAGCCATTCATCAAGGGGCCTTAGCAATCAGCCCCAGCATTTT.

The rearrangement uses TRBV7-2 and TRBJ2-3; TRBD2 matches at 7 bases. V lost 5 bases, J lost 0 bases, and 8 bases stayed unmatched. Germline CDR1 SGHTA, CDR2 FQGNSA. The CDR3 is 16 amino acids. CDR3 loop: CASSRSSGGSTDTQYF. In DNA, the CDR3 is TGTGCCAGCAGCCGGTCTAGCGGAGGGAGCACAGATACGCAGTATTTT.

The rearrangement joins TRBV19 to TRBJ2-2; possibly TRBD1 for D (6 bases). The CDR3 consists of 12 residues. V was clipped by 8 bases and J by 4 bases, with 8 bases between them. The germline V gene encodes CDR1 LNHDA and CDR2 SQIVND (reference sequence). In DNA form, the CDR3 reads TGTGCCAGTCAGGGGAGCACCGGGGAGCTGTTTTTT. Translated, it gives CASQGSTGELFF.

The CDR3 loop reads CASSSGTGRDTQYF. In nucleotides, the CDR3 is TGCGCCAGCAGCTCCGGGACAGGGCGAGATACGCAGTATTTT. The chain carries TRBV5-1 and TRBJ2-3, with 9 nucleotides matching TRBD1. V lost 3 bases to trimming and J lost 5 bases; unmatched junction nucleotides: 4. The germline CDR1 and CDR2 sequences are SGHRS and YFSETQ. The CDR3 extends over 14 amino acids.

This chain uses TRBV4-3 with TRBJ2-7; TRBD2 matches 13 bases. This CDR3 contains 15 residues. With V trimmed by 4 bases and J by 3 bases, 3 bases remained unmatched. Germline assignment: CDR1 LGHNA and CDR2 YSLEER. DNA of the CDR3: TGCGCCAGCAGCCTCCGACTAGCGGGGGGCTACGAGCAGTACTTC. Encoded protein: CASSLRLAGGYEQYF.

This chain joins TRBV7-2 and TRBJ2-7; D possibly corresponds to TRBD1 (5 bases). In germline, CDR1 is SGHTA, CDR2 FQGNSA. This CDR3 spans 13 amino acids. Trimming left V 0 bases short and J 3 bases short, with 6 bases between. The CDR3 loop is CASSLATGYEQYF. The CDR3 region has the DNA TGTGCCAGCAGCTTAGCTACAGGCTACGAGCAGTACTTC.

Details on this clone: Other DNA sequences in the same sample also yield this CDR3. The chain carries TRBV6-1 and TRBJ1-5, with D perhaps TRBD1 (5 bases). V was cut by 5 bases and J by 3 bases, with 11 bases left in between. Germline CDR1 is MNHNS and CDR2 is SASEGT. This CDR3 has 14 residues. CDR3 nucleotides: TGTGCCAGCAGTCGGCAGGGCACCAATCAGCCCCAGCATTTT. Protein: CASSRQGTNQPQHF.

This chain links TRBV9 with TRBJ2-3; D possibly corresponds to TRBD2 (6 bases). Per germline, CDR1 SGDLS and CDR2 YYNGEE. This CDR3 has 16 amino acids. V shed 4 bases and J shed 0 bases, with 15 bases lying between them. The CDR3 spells CASSLWEAVSTDTQYF. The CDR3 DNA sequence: TGTGCCAGCAGCCTCTGGGAGGCGGTGAGCACAGATACGCAGTATTTT.

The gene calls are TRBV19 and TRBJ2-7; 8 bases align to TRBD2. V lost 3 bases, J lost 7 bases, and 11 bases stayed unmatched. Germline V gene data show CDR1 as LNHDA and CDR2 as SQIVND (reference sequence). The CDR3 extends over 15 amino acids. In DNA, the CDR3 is TGTGCCAGTAGTATGGCGACGGGGGGGCCGGGTGAGCAGTACTTC. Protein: CASSMATGGPGEQYF.

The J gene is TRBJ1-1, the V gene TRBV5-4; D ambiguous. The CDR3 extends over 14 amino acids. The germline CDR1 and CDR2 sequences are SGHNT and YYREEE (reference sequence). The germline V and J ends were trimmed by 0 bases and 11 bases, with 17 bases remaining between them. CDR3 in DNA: TGTGCCAGCAGCTTGGTAGGCGGCACTACGGCGGCTTTCTTT. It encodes CASSLVGGTTAAFF.

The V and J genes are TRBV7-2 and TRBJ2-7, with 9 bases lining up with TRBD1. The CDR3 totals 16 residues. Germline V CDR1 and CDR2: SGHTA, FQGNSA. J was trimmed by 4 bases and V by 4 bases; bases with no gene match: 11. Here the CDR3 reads CASSSQGTGSWYEQYF. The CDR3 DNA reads TGTGCCAGCAGCTCACAAGGGACAGGGAGCTGGTACGAGCAGTACTTC.

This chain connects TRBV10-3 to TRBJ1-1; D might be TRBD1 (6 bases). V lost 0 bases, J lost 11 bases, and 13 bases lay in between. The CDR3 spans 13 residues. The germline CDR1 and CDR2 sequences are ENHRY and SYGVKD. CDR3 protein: CAISESGGGGAFF. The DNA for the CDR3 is TGTGCCATCAGTGAGTCTGGGGGGGGCGGCGCTTTCTTT.

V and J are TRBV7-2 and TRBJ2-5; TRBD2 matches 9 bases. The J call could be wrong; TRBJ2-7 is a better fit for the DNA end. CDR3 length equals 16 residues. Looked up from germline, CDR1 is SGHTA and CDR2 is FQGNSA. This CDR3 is CASSLRGAGGLYEQYF. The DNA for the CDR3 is TGTGCCAGCAGCTTAAGGGGAGCGGGAGGCCTCTACGAGCAGTACTTC.

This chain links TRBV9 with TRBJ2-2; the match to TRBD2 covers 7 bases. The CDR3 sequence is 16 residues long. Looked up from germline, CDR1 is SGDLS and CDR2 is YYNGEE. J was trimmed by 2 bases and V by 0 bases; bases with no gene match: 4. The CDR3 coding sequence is TGTGCCAGCAGCGTAGGACGGGAGGTTAACACCGGGGAGCTGTTTTTT. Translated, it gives CASSVGREVNTGELFF. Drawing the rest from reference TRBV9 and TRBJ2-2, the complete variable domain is DSGVTQTPKHLITATGQRVTLRCSPRSGDLSVYWYQQSLDQGLQFLIQYYNGEERAKGNILERFSAQQFPDLHSELNLSSLELGDSALYFCASSVGREVNTGELFFGEGSRLTVL.

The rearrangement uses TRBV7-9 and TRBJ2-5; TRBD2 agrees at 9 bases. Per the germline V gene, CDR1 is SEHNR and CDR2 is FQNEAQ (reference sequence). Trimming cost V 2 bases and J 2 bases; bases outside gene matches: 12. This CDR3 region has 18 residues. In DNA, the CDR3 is TGTGCCAGCAGCTTACCGTTCGGTAGCGGGGGACCTCAAGAGACCCAGTACTTC. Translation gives CASSLPFGSGGPQETQYF.

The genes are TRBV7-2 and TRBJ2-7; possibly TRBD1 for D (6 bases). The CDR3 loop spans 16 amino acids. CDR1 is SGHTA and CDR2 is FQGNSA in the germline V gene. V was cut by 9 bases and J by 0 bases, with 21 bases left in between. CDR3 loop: CASRPEGTFSSYEQYF. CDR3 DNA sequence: TGTGCCAGTCGTCCCGAGGGGACATTCAGCTCCTACGAGCAGTACTTC.

The CDR3 DNA is TGTGCCAGCAGCGAGAGGCCGGAATCCTACGAGCAGTACTTC. As protein: CASSERPESYEQYF. V gene TRBV6-1 combines with J gene TRBJ2-7, with D hard to call. V was cut by 6 bases and J by 1 base, with 13 bases left in between. The CDR3 covers 14 residues. Germline CDR1 MNHNS, CDR2 SASEGT.

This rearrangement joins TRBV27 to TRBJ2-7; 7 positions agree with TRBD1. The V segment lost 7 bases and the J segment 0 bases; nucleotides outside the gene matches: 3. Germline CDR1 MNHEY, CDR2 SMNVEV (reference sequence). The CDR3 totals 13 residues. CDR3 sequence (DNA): TGTGCCAGCACGGGACAGAACTCCTACGAGCAGTACTTC. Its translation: CASTGQNSYEQYF.

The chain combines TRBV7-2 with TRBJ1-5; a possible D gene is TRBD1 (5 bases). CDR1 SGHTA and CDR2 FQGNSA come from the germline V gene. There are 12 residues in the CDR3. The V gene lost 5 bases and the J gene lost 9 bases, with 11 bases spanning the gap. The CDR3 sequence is CASSALRVPQHF. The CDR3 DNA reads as TGTGCCAGCAGCGCCCTCAGGGTGCCCCAGCATTTT. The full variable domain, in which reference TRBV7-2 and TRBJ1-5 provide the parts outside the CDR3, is GAGVSQSPSNKVTEKGKDVELRCDPISGHTALYWYRQSLGQGLEFLIYFQGNSAPDKSGLPSDRFSAERTGGSVSTLTIQRTQQEDSAVYLCASSALRVPQHFGDGTRLSIL.

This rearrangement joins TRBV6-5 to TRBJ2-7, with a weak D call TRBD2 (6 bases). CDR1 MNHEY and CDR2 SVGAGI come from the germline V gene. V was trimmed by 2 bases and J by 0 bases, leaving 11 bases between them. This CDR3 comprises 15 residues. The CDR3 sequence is CASSYTASVSYEQYF. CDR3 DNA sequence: TGTGCCAGCAGTTACACAGCTAGCGTCTCCTACGAGCAGTACTTC.

CDR3 bases: TGTGCCAGCTCCGCGACAGGGACCACTGAAGCTTTCTTT. Residues: CASSATGTTEAFF. The rearrangement uses TRBV18 and TRBJ1-1; TRBD1 matches at 7 bases. Germline V CDR1 and CDR2: KGHSH, LQKENI. V trimming: 6 bases; J trimming: 4 bases; junction bases outside the gene matches: 5. This CDR3 region has 13 residues.

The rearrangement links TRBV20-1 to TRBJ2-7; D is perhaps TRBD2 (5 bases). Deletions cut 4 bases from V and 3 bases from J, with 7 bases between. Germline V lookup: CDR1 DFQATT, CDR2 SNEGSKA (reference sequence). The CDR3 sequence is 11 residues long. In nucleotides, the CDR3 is TGCAGTGCTAAAGCGGACTACGAGCAGTACTTC. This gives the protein CSAKADYEQYF.

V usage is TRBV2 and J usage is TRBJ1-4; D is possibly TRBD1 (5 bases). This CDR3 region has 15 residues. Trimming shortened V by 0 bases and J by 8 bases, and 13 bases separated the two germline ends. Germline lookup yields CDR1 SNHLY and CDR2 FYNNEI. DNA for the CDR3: TGTGCCAGCAGTGAAGCTGGAGGGGCAAGGGAAAAACTGTTTTTT. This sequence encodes CASSEAGGAREKLFF.

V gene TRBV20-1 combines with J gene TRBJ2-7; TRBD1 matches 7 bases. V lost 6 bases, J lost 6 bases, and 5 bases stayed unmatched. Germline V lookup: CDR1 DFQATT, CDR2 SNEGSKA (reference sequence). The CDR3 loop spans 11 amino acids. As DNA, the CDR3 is TGCAGTGCCGCAGGGGGTAGCGAGCAGTACTTC. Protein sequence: CSAAGGSEQYF.